This entry describes one T cell receptor (beta chain). The entry originates in a study of cytomegalovirus exposure and HLA in healthy donors. The CDR3 is 13 amino acids. V lost 7 bases to trimming and J lost 1 base, with 11 bases between them. Per germline, CDR1 SGHRS and CDR2 YFSETQ. Both 60 Vbeta primers and 13 Jbeta primers went into the PCR. The table came from immunoSEQ multiplex PCR; TCRdb's copy has only in-frame clones and leaves some out. In the table there are some 90,000 clones, approximately 76% of which are singletons. At the time of sampling, donors were nominally healthy, though unrecorded immune exposures were likely.

The chain couples TRBV5-1 to TRBJ1-1, with D hard to call. Sequenced sample: PBMCs. The receptor was derived from a man younger than 40 in good health and CMV-seropositive. CDR3 nucleotide sequence: TGCGCCAGCTCTTCCCGGGGGAACACTGAAGCTTTCTTT. This translates into CASSSRGNTEAFF. The variable domain in full, with the rest retrieved from reference TRBV5-1 and TRBJ1-1, is KAGVTQTPRYLIKTRGQQVTLSCSPISGHRSVSWYQQTPGQGLQFLFEYFSETQRNKGNFPGRFSGRQFSNSRSEMNVSTLELGDSALYLCASSSRGNTEAFFGQGTRLTVV.